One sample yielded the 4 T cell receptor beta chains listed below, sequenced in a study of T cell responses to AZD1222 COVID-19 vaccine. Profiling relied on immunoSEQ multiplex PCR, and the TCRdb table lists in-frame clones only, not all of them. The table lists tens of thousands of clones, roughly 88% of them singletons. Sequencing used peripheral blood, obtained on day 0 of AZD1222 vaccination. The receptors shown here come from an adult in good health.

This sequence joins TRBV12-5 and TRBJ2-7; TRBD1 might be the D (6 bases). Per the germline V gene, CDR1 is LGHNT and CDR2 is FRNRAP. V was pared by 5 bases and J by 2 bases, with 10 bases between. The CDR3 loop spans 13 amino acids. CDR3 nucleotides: TGTGCTAGTGGTCACCGGACAGCCTACGAGCAGTACTTC. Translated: CASGHRTAYEQYF.

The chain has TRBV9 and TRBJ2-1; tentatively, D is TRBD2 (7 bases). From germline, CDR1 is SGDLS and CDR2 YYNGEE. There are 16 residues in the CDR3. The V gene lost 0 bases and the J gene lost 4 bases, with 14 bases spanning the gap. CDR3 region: CASSVAQGGRYNEQFF. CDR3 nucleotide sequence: TGTGCCAGCAGCGTAGCACAGGGCGGGAGATACAATGAGCAGTTCTTC.

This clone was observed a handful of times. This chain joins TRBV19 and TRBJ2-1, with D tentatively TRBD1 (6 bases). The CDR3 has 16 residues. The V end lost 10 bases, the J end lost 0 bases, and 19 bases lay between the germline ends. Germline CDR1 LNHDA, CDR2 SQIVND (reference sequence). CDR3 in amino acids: CATERTVSSSYNEQFF. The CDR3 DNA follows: TGTGCCACCGAACGGACAGTTTCGAGCTCCTACAATGAGCAGTTCTTC.

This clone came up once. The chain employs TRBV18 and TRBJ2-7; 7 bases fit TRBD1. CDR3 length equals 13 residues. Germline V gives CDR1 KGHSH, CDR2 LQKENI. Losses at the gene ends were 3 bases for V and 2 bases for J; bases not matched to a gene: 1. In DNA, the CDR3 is TGTGCCAGCTCACCGGGACAGACCTACGAGCAGTACTTC. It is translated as CASSPGQTYEQYF.